The rows below give T cell receptor beta chains drawn from one sample of a study of blood T cells in healthy people across ages. TCRdb re-analysed the 5' RACE reads in MiXCR, keeping a single row per CDR3 protein. The data show approximately 1.5 million distinct CDR3 sequences, 30% to 35% seen once. Specimen: blood. These receptors were obtained from a woman aged 30 to 39 in good health. Each CDR3 is given with its conserved first and last residue. The D gene is left open where the match is weak. Some rows mark clone size as missing; the rest say once, few, many or name a class of expanded clone.

>14|TRBJ1-1|few|TRBV5-1|.
TGCGCCAGCAGCTTGATTCGACCGAACACTGAAGCTTTCTTT
CASSLIRPNTEAFF
>12|TRBJ2-7|.|TRBV6-1|.
TGTGCCAGCGGGGACTCCCGGTGGGAGCAGTACTTC
CASGDSRWEQYF
>14|TRBJ2-1|few|TRBV6-1|TRBD2
TGTGCCAGCAGTGAACCGGGGGGCTACAATGAGCAGTTCTTC
CASSEPGGYNEQFF
>13|TRBJ1-1|.|TRBV7-9|TRBD1
TGTGCCAGCAGCTCTCAGGGGGACTCTGAAGCTTTCTTT
CASSSQGDSEAFF
>16|TRBJ2-3|.|TRBV6-2/TRBV6-3|TRBD2
TGTGCCAGCAGACCAGGACTAGCGGGAGAATCAGATACGCAGTATTTT
CASRPGLAGESDTQYF
>12|TRBJ2-3|few|TRBV6-5|.
TGTGCCAGCCGCGCGGGCCGAAATACGCAGTATTTT
CASRAGRNTQYF
>14|TRBJ2-3|few|TRBV7-9|.
TGTGCCAGCAGCCCCGACCCTAGCACAGATACGCAGTATTTT
CASSPDPSTDTQYF
>18|TRBJ2-1|.|TRBV7-3|.
TGTGCCAGCAGCAGCTTAAGGGGGGGCGGAGCCGGCTACAATGAGCAGTTCTTC
CASSSLRGGGAGYNEQFF
>15|TRBJ2-7|once|TRBV7-9|.
TGTGCCAGCAGCTTAGTGGAATTCCTAGGACACGAGCAGTACTTC
CASSLVEFLGHEQYF
>13|TRBJ2-3|few|TRBV3-1|TRBD2
TGTGCCAGCAGCCAAGTCCAACGGGGGGTGCAGTATTTT
CASSQVQRGVQYF
>12|TRBJ2-6|many|TRBV15|.
TGTGCCACCAGTACTTGGCGTGGCGTCCTGACTTTC
CATSTWRGVLTF
>14|TRBJ2-3|few|TRBV14|.
TGTGCCAGCAGCCAGGGCCGGGGCCTTTATACGCAGTATTTT
CASSQGRGLYTQYF
>14|TRBJ2-7|.|TRBV20-1|TRBD2
TGCAGTGCTAATAGCGGGGTGGGTTCGGACGAGCAGTACTTC
CSANSGVGSDEQYF
>16|TRBJ2-1|few|TRBV7-9|.
TGTGCCAGCAGCTTAGTGGGGTCCCGGATACACAATGAGCAGTTCTTC
CASSLVGSRIHNEQFF
>17|TRBJ1-5|.|TRBV7-9|TRBD1
TGTGCCAGCAGCCCGGGACAGGGGGACGATAGCAATCAGCCCCAGCATTTT
CASSPGQGDDSNQPQHF
>15|TRBJ2-1|.|TRBV7-9|TRBD1
TGTGCCAGTAGCTTACAGGGGCCAATGGGGGAGACCCAGTTCTTC
CASSLQGPMGETQFF
>15|TRBJ1-2|many|TRBV20-1|TRBD1
TGCAGTGCTAGAGATGGACAGGGCGTATTTTATGGCTACACCTTC
CSARDGQGVFYGYTF
>17|TRBJ2-1|.|TRBV6-1|TRBD2
TGTGCCAGCAGGGGAATACTAGCGCCTTACTCCTACAATGAGCAGTTCTTC
CASRGILAPYSYNEQFF
>15|TRBJ2-7|few|TRBV6-1|TRBD1
TGTGCCAGCAGCGTAACCGGGACAGGGTCCTACGAGCAGTACTTC
CASSVTGTGSYEQYF
>16|TRBJ2-5|.|TRBV12-3/TRBV12-4|TRBD2
TGTGCCAGCAGTTTCGAAGCGCGGGGGGGCTATGAGACCCAGTACTTC
CASSFEARGGYETQYF
>13|TRBJ2-1|.|TRBV6-6|TRBD2
TGTGCCAGCCGGCCGGGGGGGAGCAATGAGCAGTTCTTC
CASRPGGSNEQFF
>14|TRBJ2-2|.|TRBV2|.
TGTGCCAGTCTTTGGACAGGCGGGGCCGGGGAGCTGTTTTTT
CASLWTGGAGELFF
>15|TRBJ2-2|few|TRBV20-1|TRBD1
TGCAGTGCGAGACAGGGACCCCCGAACACCGGGGAGCTGTTTTTT
CSARQGPPNTGELFF
>13|TRBJ2-3|few|TRBV6-5|.
TGTGCCAGCACGTCGGCGAGCACAGATACGCAGTATTTT
CASTSASTDTQYF
>15|TRBJ2-5|.|TRBV30|TRBD1
TGTGCCTGGAGTTCCTGGACAGGGGGTAGAGAGACCCAGTACTTC
CAWSSWTGGRETQYF
>14|TRBJ2-3|few|TRBV3-1|TRBD2
TGTGCCAGCACACTAGCGGGGAGCACAGATACGCAGTATTTT
CASTLAGSTDTQYF
>15|TRBJ1-2|.|TRBV9|TRBD1
TGTGCCAGCAGCCCTTGGGACAGGGCAAACTATGGCTACACCTTC
CASSPWDRANYGYTF
>19|TRBJ2-3|.|TRBV5-8|TRBD2
TGTGCCAGCAGCTTGGCTGGGACTAGCGGGGGCGTAGCCACAGATACGCAGTATTTT
CASSLAGTSGGVATDTQYF
>13|TRBJ2-5|.|TRBV5-1|TRBD2
TGCGCCACCCGGGAGGGTTTTGGGGTGACCCAGTACTTC
CATREGFGVTQYF
>15|TRBJ2-3|.|TRBV20-1|.
TGCAGTGCTAGAGATGCTACTACTAGCACAGATACGCAGTATTTT
CSARDATTSTDTQYF
>14|TRBJ1-2|.|TRBV4-2|.
TGTGCCAGCAGCCAAGCGTCCGCCAACTATGGCTACACCTTC
CASSQASANYGYTF
>13|TRBJ2-5|once|TRBV20-1|.
TGCGGCGCTAGGGGGGAGGTCCAAGAGACCCAGTACTTC
CGARGEVQETQYF
>12|TRBJ2-1|few|TRBV24-1|.
TGTGCCACCAGTGTCCTTAAGGGTGAGCAGTTCTTC
CATSVLKGEQFF
>13|TRBJ1-1|.|TRBV28|.
TGTGCCATCAGTGCAGGGCTGAACACTGAAGCTTTCTTT
CAISAGLNTEAFF
>14|TRBJ1-5|.|TRBV29-1|.
TGCAGCGTCTGCAGGACGGATAGCAATCAGCCCCAGCATTTT
CSVCRTDSNQPQHF
>13|TRBJ2-1|few|TRBV20-1|.
TGCAGTGCCACCGACCTCTCCGTAAATGAGCAGTTCTTC
CSATDLSVNEQFF
>13|TRBJ2-5|.|TRBV20-1|TRBD2
TGCAGTGCCACTAGCGGGACCCAAGAGACCCAGTACTTC
CSATSGTQETQYF
>13|TRBJ1-1|few|TRBV20-1|.
TGCAGTGCTAGACAGTTCGGTGGCACTGAAGCTTTCTTT
CSARQFGGTEAFF
>14|TRBJ1-5|.|TRBV10-3|.
TGTGCCATCGGGGAGGGCCTAAGCAATCAGCCCCAGCATTTT
CAIGEGLSNQPQHF
>13|TRBJ1-5|.|TRBV21-1|.
TGTGCCAGCAGAGAGGCTGAGAGTCAGCCCCAGCATTTT
CASREAESQPQHF